The clone carrying this T cell receptor beta chain was found a few times. Its specificity is not known. Germline lookup yields CDR1 MDHEN and CDR2 SYDVKM. There are 15 residues in the CDR3. Trimming removed 7 bases from V and 4 bases from J; junction bases left unmatched: 8. The sample belongs to a study of blood T cells in healthy people across ages. Study information: About one barcoded TCR beta cDNA was captured per two T cells. Study-level findings and limits: With donor CMV status unknown, expanded clonotype changes were possibly confounded.

A second PCR, run for roughly 7 to 11 cycles, used a sample-barcoded 5' primer plus a J-beta primer mix. TCRdb passed the 5' RACE reads through MiXCR, listing each CDR3 protein once. The sample consists of 800,000 to 1,300,000 distinct CDR3 sequences, 25% of them appearing once. These data were likewise used in another study, on T cells of mothers and their children.

This clonotype originated in a girl aged 2-9 years in good health. The gene calls are TRBV28 and TRBJ2-1; TRBD2 aligns across 9 bases. Sequencing input: blood. CDR3 protein: CASNRRAGGYNEQFF. CDR3 coding DNA: TGTGCCAGCAACCGGCGGGCGGGAGGGTACAATGAGCAGTTCTTC.